The clone carrying this TCR beta chain was picked up many times. Its antigen is unknown. This record comes from a study of regulatory T cells in long-lasting Graves disease. Arm-PCR of CDR3 regions with iRepertoire HTBI primers generated TCR beta libraries. TCRdb used MiXCR to reprocess the multiplex PCR reads, holding one entry per CDR3 protein. The sample includes about 470,000 distinct CDR3 sequences, less than 25% seen only once; the top ten take under 9%. Study-wide results and limits: For persistent Graves' patients, TCR diversity was lower than for newly diagnosed ones. Under persistent disease, TRBV28, TRBJ1-2 and TRBJ2-5 were used preferentially.

V was clipped by 8 bases and J by 0 bases, with 13 bases between them. The CDR3 consists of 13 residues. Per the germline V gene, CDR1 is GTSNPN and CDR2 is SVGIG (reference sequence). The time point is: persistent/refractory GD, antithyroid drugs over 5 years with positive TRAb. RNA isolated from PBMCs was used to make the TCR library. Patients of an endocrinology department in Xi'an, China, were included. The sequences come from peripheral blood mononuclear cells (PBMCs), collected when the disease was refractory, from a patient treated with antithyroid drugs. This chain joins TRBV30 and TRBJ1-1; D gene unclear. The TCR originated in a female donor with Graves disease. The CDR3 nucleotides are TGTGCCCGACGACGGGGTTTGAACACTGAAGCTTTCTTT. This codes for CARRRGLNTEAFF.